This T cell receptor (beta chain) came from a study of blood T cell repertoires in COVID-19. Across the study: Sample material is recorded as cDNA or gDNA derived from T cells, B-cell-depleted T cells, or PBMCs.

Per the original methods: Cell counts per sample came from amplifying reference gene primers. Here immunoSEQ multiplex PCR was the method, and the copy in TCRdb shows in-frame clones only, minus some. For V, J and clone size, that table is used; D and trimming come from the DNA. Here the sample spans tens of thousands of clones, approximately 90% being singletons. Germline V gives CDR1 WNHNN, CDR2 SYGVQD (reference sequence). Trimming stripped 7 bases from V and 6 bases from J, with 13 bases between. The length of the CDR3 is 13 residues. The sequence was collected from a human donor in a cohort sampled during active COVID-19. The specimen sequenced was peripheral blood. This chain uses TRBV10-1 with TRBJ2-1, with a tentative D call TRBD2 (5 bases). CDR3 region: CASTFSAINEQFF. CDR3 bases: TGCGCCAGCACCTTTAGCGCTATCAATGAGCAGTTCTTC.